The T cell receptor beta chain described here comes from a study of CD8 T cells in ankylosing spondylitis. TCRdb itself ran the 5' RACE reads through MiXCR, one entry per CDR3 protein. Of 90,000 to 120,000 distinct CDR3 sequences listed, under 30% were seen once; the top ten hold around an eighth. This clonotype is classed as medium-sized. The antigen remains unidentified. Study-level results: A TCR beta motif made of eight highly homologous variants seemed typical of ankylosing spondylitis blood. Significant enrichment of disease-linked clones was reportedly seen in matched ankylosing spondylitis synovial fluid.

V was trimmed by 4 bases and J by 1 base, leaving 13 bases between them. Germline V gene sequence: CDR1 MGHDK, CDR2 SYGVNS. There are 15 residues in the CDR3. The genes are TRBV25-1 and TRBJ1-1; D ambiguous. The receptor was isolated from a male donor with ankylosing spondylitis. The specimen was synovial fluid, either unsorted or a sorted T cell fraction (not recorded which). The CDR3 DNA sequence: TGTGCCAGCAGTGTATCAAGCGCCCAGAACACTGAAGCTTTCTTT. Translated: CASSVSSAQNTEAFF.